A selection of T cell receptor beta chains follows, all from one sample in a study of T cell responses to AZD1222 COVID-19 vaccine. This table comes from immunoSEQ multiplex PCR, and its TCRdb copy is limited to in-frame clones, with some not included. Among about 100,000 clones listed, about 87% were seen once. Specimen: peripheral blood, collected on day 0 of AZD1222 vaccination. The receptors here all came from an adult in good health. CDR3s include the opening cysteine and the closing phenylalanine or tryptophan. Fields, in order: V gene, clone size, D gene, J gene, CDR3 DNA, CDR3 protein. The D gene is left open where the match is weak. Not all rows give a size; the values are once, few, many and, for expanded clones, a class.

v_call: TRBV7-2; clone_size: -; d_call: -; j_call: TRBJ2-7; cdr3_nt: TGTGCCAGCAGCCAGGACTTTTCCTACGAGCAGTACTTC; cdr3_aa: CASSQDFSYEQYF
v_call: TRBV2; clone_size: -; d_call: -; j_call: TRBJ1-1; cdr3_nt: TGTGCCAGCTTTAACTGGGCTTTCCGGAAGGGGAACACTGAAGCTTTCTTT; cdr3_aa: CASFNWAFRKGNTEAFF
v_call: TRBV3-1/TRBV3-2; clone_size: -; d_call: -; j_call: TRBJ2-7; cdr3_nt: TGTGCCAGCAGCGACGGGACATCGAACTCCTACGAGCAGTACTTC; cdr3_aa: CASSDGTSNSYEQYF
v_call: TRBV30; clone_size: -; d_call: TRBD2; j_call: TRBJ2-3; cdr3_nt: TGTGCCTGGATACTAGCGGGAGTTGGGGATACGCAGTATTTT; cdr3_aa: CAWILAGVGDTQYF
v_call: TRBV11-3; clone_size: once; d_call: -; j_call: TRBJ2-7; cdr3_nt: TGTGCCAGCAGCTCGCAATTCCTCGGGAGTTCCTACGAGCAGTACTTC; cdr3_aa: CASSSQFLGSSYEQYF
v_call: TRBV10-2; clone_size: -; d_call: -; j_call: TRBJ1-1; cdr3_nt: TGCGCCAGCATGGGACTTAACACTGAAGCTTTCTTT; cdr3_aa: CASMGLNTEAFF
v_call: TRBV28; clone_size: -; d_call: -; j_call: TRBJ1-1; cdr3_nt: TGTGCCAGCAGTTTGGTCAGCAAGGTAGCTTTCTTT; cdr3_aa: CASSLVSKVAFF
v_call: TRBV30; clone_size: -; d_call: -; j_call: TRBJ2-7; cdr3_nt: TGTGCCTGGAGTGGGGGAGGCGAGCAGTACTTC; cdr3_aa: CAWSGGGEQYF
v_call: TRBV29-1; clone_size: -; d_call: -; j_call: TRBJ2-5; cdr3_nt: TGCAGCGTTGGGCTTGGGGGTCTAGAGACCCAGTACTTC; cdr3_aa: CSVGLGGLETQYF
v_call: TRBV2; clone_size: -; d_call: TRBD1; j_call: TRBJ1-1; cdr3_nt: TGTGCCAGCAGCATTCCGACAGGGGAAAATTTCTTGGACACTGAAGCTTTCTTT; cdr3_aa: CASSIPTGENFLDTEAFF
v_call: TRBV2; clone_size: -; d_call: -; j_call: TRBJ2-7; cdr3_nt: TGTGCCAGCAGTCCAGGACAGTTTATCTACGAGCAGTACTTC; cdr3_aa: CASSPGQFIYEQYF
v_call: TRBV18; clone_size: few; d_call: -; j_call: TRBJ2-3; cdr3_nt: TGTGCCAGCTCAACCGGACAACAACCTAGCACAGATACGCAGTATTTT; cdr3_aa: CASSTGQQPSTDTQYF
v_call: TRBV6-2/TRBV6-3; clone_size: -; d_call: -; j_call: TRBJ2-1; cdr3_nt: TGTGCCAGCAGTTTTCTCGGACAGTACAATGAGCAGTTCTTC; cdr3_aa: CASSFLGQYNEQFF
v_call: TRBV3-1/TRBV3-2; clone_size: -; d_call: TRBD2; j_call: TRBJ2-7; cdr3_nt: TGTGCCAGCAGCCATCCGGGACTAGCGGGAGTCTTATCCTACGAGCAGTACTTC; cdr3_aa: CASSHPGLAGVLSYEQYF
v_call: TRBV4-1; clone_size: -; d_call: -; j_call: TRBJ1-1; cdr3_nt: TGCGCCAGCAGCCTACAGGGGAACACTGAAGCTTTCTTT; cdr3_aa: CASSLQGNTEAFF
v_call: TRBV11-3; clone_size: -; d_call: -; j_call: TRBJ2-3; cdr3_nt: TGTGCCAGCAGCTGGTTTGGGGGGGCCACAGATACGCAGTATTTT; cdr3_aa: CASSWFGGATDTQYF
v_call: TRBV4-3; clone_size: -; d_call: -; j_call: TRBJ1-1; cdr3_nt: TGCGCCAGCAGCCAAGTGGGGGGAGGGTTGAACACTGAAGCTTTCTTT; cdr3_aa: CASSQVGGGLNTEAFF
v_call: TRBV19; clone_size: -; d_call: -; j_call: TRBJ1-2; cdr3_nt: TGTGCCAGCGGCGACGGGGGAACGAACTATGGCTACACCTTC; cdr3_aa: CASGDGGTNYGYTF
v_call: TRBV5-4; clone_size: -; d_call: -; j_call: TRBJ2-3; cdr3_nt: TGTGCCAGCAGCTTGTCAGGCACAGATACGCAGTATTTT; cdr3_aa: CASSLSGTDTQYF
v_call: TRBV4-2; clone_size: -; d_call: -; j_call: TRBJ2-5; cdr3_nt: TGTGCCAGCAGCCAAGGGCAGGGAGAAGAGACCCAGTACTTC; cdr3_aa: CASSQGQGEETQYF
v_call: TRBV9; clone_size: -; d_call: TRBD2; j_call: TRBJ2-2; cdr3_nt: TGTGCCAGCAGCCAAACGGGAGGCGTCGGGGAGCTGTTTTTT; cdr3_aa: CASSQTGGVGELFF
v_call: TRBV10-1; clone_size: -; d_call: TRBD1; j_call: TRBJ1-1; cdr3_nt: TGCGCCAGCAGCCCGGACAGGGCGCCTCAGACAGCTGAAGCTTTCTTT; cdr3_aa: CASSPDRAPQTAEAFF
v_call: TRBV4-2; clone_size: -; d_call: -; j_call: TRBJ1-3; cdr3_nt: TGTGCCAGCAGCCAAGATCTCCCCAGGGGATCTGGAAACACCATATATTTT; cdr3_aa: CASSQDLPRGSGNTIYF
v_call: TRBV13; clone_size: -; d_call: -; j_call: TRBJ1-2; cdr3_nt: TGTGCCAGCAGCTTAGGACAGCTAAACTATGGCTACACCTTC; cdr3_aa: CASSLGQLNYGYTF
v_call: TRBV3-1/TRBV3-2; clone_size: -; d_call: -; j_call: TRBJ2-6; cdr3_nt: TGTGCCAGCAGCCCCCGGAGCTCTGGGGCCAACGTCCTGACTTTC; cdr3_aa: CASSPRSSGANVLTF
v_call: TRBV7-3; clone_size: -; d_call: -; j_call: TRBJ2-3; cdr3_nt: TGTGCCAGCAGCCCAGAGTTACAAGATACGCAGTATTTT; cdr3_aa: CASSPELQDTQYF
v_call: TRBV21-1; clone_size: once; d_call: -; j_call: TRBJ2-5; cdr3_nt: TGTGCCAGCGGACACTTGGTCGGAGAGACCCAGTACTTC; cdr3_aa: CASGHLVGETQYF
v_call: TRBV19; clone_size: -; d_call: TRBD1; j_call: TRBJ1-5; cdr3_nt: TGTGCCAGTAGTCCTGACAGGGAAGCCCAGCATTTT; cdr3_aa: CASSPDREAQHF
v_call: TRBV5-5; clone_size: few; d_call: TRBD2; j_call: TRBJ2-3; cdr3_nt: TGTGCCAGCAGCCCTAGCGGGAGGGTCCTTAGCACAGATACGCAGTATTTT; cdr3_aa: CASSPSGRVLSTDTQYF
v_call: TRBV4-1; clone_size: -; d_call: TRBD2; j_call: TRBJ2-4; cdr3_nt: TGCGCCAGCAGCCAAGAGGGGGCGGGAGGCAACATTCAGTACTTC; cdr3_aa: CASSQEGAGGNIQYF
v_call: TRBV5-1; clone_size: -; d_call: TRBD1; j_call: TRBJ1-6; cdr3_nt: TGCGCCAGCCGCACCGGGACAGGGGGATTAAATTCACCCCTCCACTTT; cdr3_aa: CASRTGTGGLNSPLHF
v_call: TRBV7-9; clone_size: few; d_call: -; j_call: TRBJ2-7; cdr3_nt: TGTGCCAGCAGCGGAGGGACAGTGGCCTACGAGCAGTACTTC; cdr3_aa: CASSGGTVAYEQYF
v_call: TRBV28; clone_size: -; d_call: -; j_call: TRBJ2-3; cdr3_nt: TGTGCCAGCAGTTTAGAGAATAACAGACCGGTTTCGGATACGCAGTATTTT; cdr3_aa: CASSLENNRPVSDTQYF
v_call: TRBV2; clone_size: -; d_call: TRBD1; j_call: TRBJ2-1; cdr3_nt: TGTGCCAGCAGTTTGAGACAGGGGATGAATGAGCAGTTCTTC; cdr3_aa: CASSLRQGMNEQFF
v_call: TRBV4-2; clone_size: -; d_call: TRBD2; j_call: TRBJ2-7; cdr3_nt: TGTGCCAGCCAGACTCACGGGAGGGCTACTGGAGAGCAGTACTTC; cdr3_aa: CASQTHGRATGEQYF
v_call: TRBV6-9; clone_size: -; d_call: TRBD1; j_call: TRBJ2-7; cdr3_nt: TGTGCCAGCAGTTATAATATAGACAGGGGTTGGTGCGAGCAGTACTTC; cdr3_aa: CASSYNIDRGWCEQYF
v_call: TRBV9; clone_size: -; d_call: -; j_call: TRBJ1-5; cdr3_nt: TGTGCCAGCAGCTCTGGGGGAAGCAATCAGCCCCAGCATTTT; cdr3_aa: CASSSGGSNQPQHF
v_call: TRBV28; clone_size: few; d_call: -; j_call: TRBJ1-2; cdr3_nt: TGTGCCAGCAGCGCCGGGACATACAACTATGGCTACACCTTC; cdr3_aa: CASSAGTYNYGYTF
v_call: TRBV14; clone_size: -; d_call: TRBD1; j_call: TRBJ2-5; cdr3_nt: TGTGCCAGCAGCCGCTGGACAGGGTTAAAAGAGACCCAGTACTTC; cdr3_aa: CASSRWTGLKETQYF
v_call: TRBV30; clone_size: -; d_call: -; j_call: TRBJ2-1; cdr3_nt: TGTGCCTGGGGTTACGCCTCCTACAATGAGCAGTTCTTC; cdr3_aa: CAWGYASYNEQFF
v_call: TRBV28; clone_size: -; d_call: -; j_call: TRBJ1-2; cdr3_nt: TGTGCCAGCCTACCTCGCGGACAGCCGAGGCCTATTGGCTACACCTTC; cdr3_aa: CASLPRGQPRPIGYTF
v_call: TRBV18; clone_size: once; d_call: -; j_call: TRBJ1-1; cdr3_nt: TGTGCCAGCTCACCACGAGGCTTATGGACAGAAGCTTTCTTT; cdr3_aa: CASSPRGLWTEAFF